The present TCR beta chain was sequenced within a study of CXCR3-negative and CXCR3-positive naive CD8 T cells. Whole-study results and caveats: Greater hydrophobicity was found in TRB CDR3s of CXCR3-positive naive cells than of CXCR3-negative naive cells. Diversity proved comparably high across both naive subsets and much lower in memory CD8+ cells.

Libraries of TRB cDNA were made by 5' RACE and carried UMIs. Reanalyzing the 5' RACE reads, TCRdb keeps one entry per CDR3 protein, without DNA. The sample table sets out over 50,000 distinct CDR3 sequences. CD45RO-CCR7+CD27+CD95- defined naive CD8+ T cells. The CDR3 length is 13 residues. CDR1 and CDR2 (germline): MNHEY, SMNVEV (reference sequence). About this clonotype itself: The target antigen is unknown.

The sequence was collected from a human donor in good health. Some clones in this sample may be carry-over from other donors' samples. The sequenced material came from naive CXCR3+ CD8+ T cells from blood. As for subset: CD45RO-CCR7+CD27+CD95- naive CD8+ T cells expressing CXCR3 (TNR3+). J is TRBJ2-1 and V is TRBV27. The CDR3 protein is CASSYGSVDEQFF.